This entry lists 22 T cell receptor beta chains sequenced from one sample in a study of vaccination and CD4 T cells after COVID-19 (dated by TCRdb to between 2021 and 2024). Receptor amplification or capture employed PCR. Instrument used: Illumina iSeq 100. At the Johns Hopkins FTIC core, DNA from the cultured CD4+ T cells underwent TCR sequencing with the Oncomine TCR Beta short-read assay. TCRdb redid the processing of the public reads, applying fastp at Q25 and MiXCR, and retained in-frame beta chains. Rows with one shared CDR3 protein collapse into an entry with the most common genes and DNA. The sample table lists approximately 11,000 distinct CDR3 sequences, approximately 32% of them with a count of one. The ten largest clones take up roughly 14% of the sample. The treatment or condition label of this sample denotes: approximately nine-day PBMC culture with coronavirus spike peptide pools or control peptides (ViraFEST assay).

Their antigen targets remain unknown. The specimen comprised CD4+ T cells from blood, cultured in vitro, sampled after SARS-CoV-2 vaccination. The receptors shown here come from a human donor who had recovered from COVID-19.

The V gene is TRBV7-9, the J gene TRBJ1-2; 10 nucleotides line up with TRBD1. CDR1 is SEHNR, CDR2 FQNEAQ, per germline (reference sequence). CDR3 size: 15 residues. The V and J ends lost 4 bases and 7 bases, in that order; junction bases with no gene match: 9. CDR3 in DNA: TGTGCCAGCAGCTCCCCGGGACAGGGGAGCAGTGGCTACACCTTC. Its protein product is CASSSPGQGSSGYTF.

This clonotype appeared a few times. The V gene is TRBV28, the J gene TRBJ2-5, with D tentatively TRBD1 (6 bases). In germline, CDR1 is MDHEN, CDR2 SYDVKM. The CDR3 is 14 amino acids. The germline V and J ends were trimmed by 4 bases and 4 bases, with 13 bases remaining between them. The CDR3 DNA reads as TGTGCCAGCAGTTCTGACAGGATTGGAGAGACCCAGTACTTC. This gives the protein CASSSDRIGETQYF.

The chain joins TRBV28 to TRBJ2-6; TRBD2 is a possible D gene (5 bases). This CDR3 spans 15 amino acids. In germline, CDR1 is MDHEN, CDR2 SYDVKM. V was clipped by 6 bases and J by 1 base, with 10 bases between them. The CDR3, as DNA: TGTGCCAGCAGAAAACCGGGGTCTGGGGCCAACGTCCTGACTTTC. This encodes CASRKPGSGANVLTF.

This clonotype was seen only a few times. V gene TRBV7-9 combines with J gene TRBJ1-2; 7 nucleotides line up with TRBD1. CDR3 length equals 14 residues. V was pared by 5 bases and J by 4 bases, with 7 bases of the junction left unmatched. Germline V gene lookup returns CDR1 SEHNR and CDR2 FQNEAQ (reference sequence). This CDR3 is CASSPRDSRYGYTF. In DNA, the CDR3 is TGTGCCAGCAGCCCTCGGGACAGTCGCTATGGCTACACCTTC. Full variable domain (remainder filled in from reference TRBV7-9 and TRBJ1-2): DTGVSQNPRHKITKRGQNVTFRCDPISEHNRLYWYRQTLGQGPEFLTYFQNEAQLEKSRLLSDRFSAERPKGSFSTLEIQRTEQGDSAMYLCASSPRDSRYGYTFGSGTRLTVV.

V usage is TRBV20-1 and J usage is TRBJ1-1; no clear D gene. Germline lookup yields CDR1 DFQATT and CDR2 SNEGSKA (reference sequence). V was shortened by 3 bases and J by 0 bases, with 11 bases between the two germline ends. The CDR3 sequence is 14 residues long. CDR3 protein: CSASASIMNTEAFF. DNA of the CDR3: TGCAGTGCTAGTGCGTCCATAATGAACACTGAAGCTTTCTTT.

This clonotype came up a few times. The CDR3: CASSYRTGTVYNEQFF. The CDR3, as DNA: TGTGCCAGCAGTTACCGGACCGGGACAGTATACAATGAGCAGTTCTTC. The chain recombines TRBV6-5 with TRBJ2-1; 7 nucleotides align to TRBD1. The CDR3 is 16 residues long. Germline-derived CDR1 and CDR2 are MNHEY and SVGAGI. The V gene end was trimmed by 2 bases and the J gene end by 4 bases; junction bases not matched to a gene: 8.

As to this clonotype: A junction boundary mismatches the germline segment, possibly from a read error. This chain uses TRBV7-7 with TRBJ2-3, with 9 bases that match TRBD2. Germline V gene sequence: CDR1 SSHAT, CDR2 FNYEAQ (reference sequence). There are 14 residues in the CDR3. CDR3 residues: CASSLAGVTSTQYF. CDR3 in DNA: TGTGCTAGCAGCTTAGCGGGAGTGACTAGCACGCAGTATTTT.

The V gene is TRBV6-2 or TRBV6-3, the J gene TRBJ2-7; 8 nucleotides agree with TRBD2. V lost 8 bases, J lost 1 base, and 4 bases stayed unmatched. The CDR3 contains 13 residues. Germline V gene sequence: CDR1 MNHEY, CDR2 SVGEGT. CDR3 bases: TGTGCCAGCGGGACTAGAAGATCCTACGAGCAGTACTTC. Translated, it gives CASGTRRSYEQYF.

CDR3 amino acids: CASNRWGGHGELFF. Here the CDR3 DNA reads TGTGCCAGCAACCGTTGGGGGGGCCACGGGGAGCTGTTTTTT. The rearrangement joins TRBV27 to TRBJ2-2, with D perhaps TRBD2 (7 bases). CDR1 and CDR2 from the germline V gene are MNHEY and SMNVEV (reference sequence). CDR3 size: 14 residues. V was clipped by 7 bases and J by 7 bases, with 16 bases between them.

The chain employs TRBV15 and TRBJ1-2; weak D call: TRBD1 (5 bases). Germline V gene lookup returns CDR1 LNHNV and CDR2 YYDKDF (reference sequence). Trimming stripped 3 bases from V and 9 bases from J, with 17 bases between. This CDR3 contains 14 residues. The CDR3 is CATSSKGQGTRYTF. In DNA, the CDR3 is TGTGCCACCAGCAGTAAGGGTCAGGGTACGCGCTACACCTTC.

This clonotype appeared a few times. V is TRBV7-2 and J is TRBJ2-7; 10 bases map to TRBD2. Trimming cost V 5 bases and J 6 bases; bases outside gene matches: 7. This CDR3 is built from 14 residues. Germline V gene lookup returns CDR1 SGHTA and CDR2 FQGNSA. The CDR3 nucleotides read TGTGCCAGCAGCCTAGGGTTAGCGGGAGGCGAGCAGTACTTC. Its translation: CASSLGLAGGEQYF.

This clonotype appeared a few times. The chain joins TRBV20-1 to TRBJ2-5; 12 bases align to TRBD2. The CDR3 has 15 amino acids. Germline V gene lookup returns CDR1 DFQATT and CDR2 SNEGSKA (reference sequence). V trimming: 6 bases; J trimming: 5 bases; junction bases outside the gene matches: 10. CDR3 residues: CSAPGTSGPRETQYF. In DNA form, the CDR3 reads TGCAGTGCGCCGGGGACTAGCGGGCCGCGGGAGACCCAGTACTTC.

For the CDR3, the DNA is TGCGCCAGCAGCCAAGTACAGGGGGCGCTTGGTCCTGACAAAAACATTCAGTACTTC. Residues: CASSQVQGALGPDKNIQYF. The chain couples TRBV4-3 to TRBJ2-4; 9 bases match TRBD1. The CDR3 totals 19 residues. Trimming removed 1 base from V and 3 bases from J; junction bases left unmatched: 13. Per germline, CDR1 LGHNA and CDR2 YSLEER.

J is TRBJ1-1 and V is TRBV5-1, with D possibly TRBD1 on 5 matching bases. In germline, CDR1 is SGHRS, CDR2 YFSETQ. V was pared by 0 bases and J by 0 bases, with 9 bases between. The CDR3 consists of 15 residues. The CDR3 reads CASSLATGVNTEAFF. The CDR3 DNA reads TGCGCCAGCAGCTTGGCCACAGGAGTGAACACTGAAGCTTTCTTT.

A few counts support this clonotype. The chain joins TRBV7-2 to TRBJ2-7; possible D gene TRBD2, 5 bases. CDR3 length: 15 amino acids. V gave up 1 base and J gave up 5 bases, with 15 bases separating them. From germline, CDR1 is SGHTA and CDR2 FQGNSA. The DNA for the CDR3 is TGTGCCAGCAGCTTAGAGGTGGGAGTTGGCCACGAGCAGTACTTC. Protein sequence: CASSLEVGVGHEQYF.

A word on this clonotype: A read error may explain this, as a much larger clone is one base away. The J gene is TRBJ2-5, the V gene TRBV15, with D possibly being TRBD2 (6 bases). Looked up from germline, CDR1 is LNHNV and CDR2 is YYDKDF (reference sequence). CDR3 size: 16 residues. The germline V and J ends were trimmed by 1 base and 4 bases, with 16 bases remaining between them. The CDR3 sequence: CATSRGGRSGLETQYF. DNA of the CDR3: TGTGCCACCAGCAGAGGAGGACGATCGGGACTAGAGACCCAGTACTTC.

There are a few counts of this clonotype. The DNA for the CDR3 is TGTGCCAGCAGTTCGAATACAGATACGCAGTATTTT. Translating gives CASSSNTDTQYF. V gene TRBV28 combines with J gene TRBJ2-3; D unresolved. The V end was cut by 4 bases, the J end by 3 bases, with 5 bases between. This CDR3 is built from 12 residues. The germline CDR1 and CDR2 sequences are MDHEN and SYDVKM. Full variable domain (rest looked up from reference TRBV28 and TRBJ2-3): DVKVTQSSRYLVKRTGEKVFLECVQDMDHENMFWYRQDPGLGLRLIYFSYDVKMKEKGDIPEGYSVSREKKERFSLILESASTNQTSMYLCASSSNTDTQYFGPGTRLTVL.

This clonotype has just a few counts. V usage is TRBV2 and J usage is TRBJ1-5; 10 bases are shared with TRBD1. This CDR3 contains 14 residues. CDR1 is SNHLY and CDR2 is FYNNEI in the germline V gene. The V segment lost 5 bases and the J segment 5 bases; nucleotides outside the gene matches: 3. The CDR3 nucleotides read TGTGCCAGCAGTCGGGACAGGGGAGATCAGCCCCAGCATTTT. It codes for CASSRDRGDQPQHF.

The chain combines TRBV24-1 with TRBJ2-3, with D hard to call. V was shortened by 4 bases and J by 6 bases, with 22 bases between the two germline ends. In germline, CDR1 is KGHDR, CDR2 SFDVKD. CDR3 length: 17 amino acids. For the CDR3, the DNA is TGTGCCACCAGTGACCCCGCGGAAGGGCGTCGGCTTGATACGCAGTATTTT. Translation gives CATSDPAEGRRLDTQYF.

By frequency in the sample, this clonotype is medium-sized. In nucleotides, the CDR3 is TGTGCCAGCAGTCGTGGACAGGGGAGTAATCAGCCCCAGCATTTT. It translates to CASSRGQGSNQPQHF. The chain is built from TRBV7-8 and TRBJ1-5; 9 bases line up with TRBD1. Trimming at V came to 6 bases and at J to 4 bases, leaving 7 bases not matched to a gene. CDR3 length equals 15 residues. Looked up from germline, CDR1 is SGHVS and CDR2 is FQNEAQ.

The rearrangement joins TRBV5-6 to TRBJ2-7, with a weak D call TRBD1 (6 bases). V lost 4 bases and J 6 bases, leaving 11 bases between the germline ends. Looked up from germline, CDR1 is SGHDT and CDR2 is YYEEEE. CDR3 size: 12 residues. The CDR3 loop is CASSLDSFEQYF. The CDR3 DNA follows: TGTGCCAGCAGCCTGGACAGCTTCGAGCAGTACTTC.

The chain combines TRBV18 with TRBJ2-7, with D perhaps TRBD2 (6 bases). The CDR3 sequence is 15 residues long. V was shortened by 2 bases and J by 0 bases, with 11 bases between the two germline ends. Germline V gene lookup returns CDR1 KGHSH and CDR2 LQKENI. CDR3 in amino acids: CASSPIPGGSYEQYF. The CDR3 region has the DNA TGTGCCAGCTCACCAATCCCCGGGGGCTCCTACGAGCAGTACTTC.